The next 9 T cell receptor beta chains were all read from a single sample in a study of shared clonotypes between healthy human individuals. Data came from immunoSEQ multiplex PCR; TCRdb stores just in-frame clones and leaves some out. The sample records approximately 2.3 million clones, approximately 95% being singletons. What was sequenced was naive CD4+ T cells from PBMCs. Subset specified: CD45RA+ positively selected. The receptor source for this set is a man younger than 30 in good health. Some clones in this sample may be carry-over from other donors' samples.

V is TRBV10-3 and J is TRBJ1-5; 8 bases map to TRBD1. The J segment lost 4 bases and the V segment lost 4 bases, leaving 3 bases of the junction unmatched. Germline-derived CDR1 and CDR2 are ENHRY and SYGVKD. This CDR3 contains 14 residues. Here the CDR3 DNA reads TGTGCCATCAGTGCGACAGGGGAGAATCAGCCCCAGCATTTT. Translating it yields CAISATGENQPQHF.

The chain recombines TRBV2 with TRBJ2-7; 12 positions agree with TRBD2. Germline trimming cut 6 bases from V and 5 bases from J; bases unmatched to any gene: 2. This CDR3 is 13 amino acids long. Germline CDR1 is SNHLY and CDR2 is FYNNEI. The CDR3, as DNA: TGTGCCAGCAGCAGACTAGCGGGAGACGAGCAGTACTTC. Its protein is CASSRLAGDEQYF.

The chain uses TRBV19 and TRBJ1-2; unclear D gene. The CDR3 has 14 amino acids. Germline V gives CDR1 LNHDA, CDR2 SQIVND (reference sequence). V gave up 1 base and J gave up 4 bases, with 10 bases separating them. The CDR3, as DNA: TGTGCCAGTAGTATAGTCGGTGCGTTCTATGGCTACACCTTC. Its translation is CASSIVGAFYGYTF.

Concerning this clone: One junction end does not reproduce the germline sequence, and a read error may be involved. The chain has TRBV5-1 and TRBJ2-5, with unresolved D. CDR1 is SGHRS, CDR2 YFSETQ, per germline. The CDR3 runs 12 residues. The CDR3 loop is CASSLVGGSMDF. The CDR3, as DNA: TGCGCCAGCAGCTTGGTCGGCGGCTCCATGGACTTC.

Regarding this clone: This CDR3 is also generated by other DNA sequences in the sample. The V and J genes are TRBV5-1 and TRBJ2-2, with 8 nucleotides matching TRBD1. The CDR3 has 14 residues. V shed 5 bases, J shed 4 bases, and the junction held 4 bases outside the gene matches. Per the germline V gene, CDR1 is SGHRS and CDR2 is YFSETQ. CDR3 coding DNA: TGCGCCAGCAGTCCACAGGGGGGCACCGGGGAGCTGTTTTTT. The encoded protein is CASSPQGGTGELFF.

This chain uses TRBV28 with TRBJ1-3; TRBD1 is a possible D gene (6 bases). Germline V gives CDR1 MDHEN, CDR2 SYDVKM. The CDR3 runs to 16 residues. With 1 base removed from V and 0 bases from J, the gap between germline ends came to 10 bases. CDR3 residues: CASSLSGVFSGNTIYF. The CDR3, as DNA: TGTGCCAGCAGTTTATCAGGGGTGTTCTCTGGAAACACCATATATTTT.

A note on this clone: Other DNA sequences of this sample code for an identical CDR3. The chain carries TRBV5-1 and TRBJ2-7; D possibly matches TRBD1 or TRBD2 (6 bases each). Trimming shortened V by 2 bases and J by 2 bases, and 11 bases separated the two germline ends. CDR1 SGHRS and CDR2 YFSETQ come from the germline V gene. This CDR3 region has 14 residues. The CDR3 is CASSFEGGPYEQYF. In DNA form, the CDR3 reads TGCGCCAGCAGCTTCGAGGGGGGTCCCTACGAGCAGTACTTC.

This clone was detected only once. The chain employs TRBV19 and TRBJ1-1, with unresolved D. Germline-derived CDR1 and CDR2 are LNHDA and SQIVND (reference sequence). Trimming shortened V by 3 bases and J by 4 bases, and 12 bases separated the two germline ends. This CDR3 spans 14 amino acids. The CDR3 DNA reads TGTGCCAGTAGTATTGGGCCGGGCGGCACTGAAGCTTTCTTT. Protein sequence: CASSIGPGGTEAFF.

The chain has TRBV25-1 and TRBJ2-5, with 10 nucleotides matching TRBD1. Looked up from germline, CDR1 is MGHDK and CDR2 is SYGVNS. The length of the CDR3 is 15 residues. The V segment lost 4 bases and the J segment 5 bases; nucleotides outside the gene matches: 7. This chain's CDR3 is CASSAGQGGVETQYF. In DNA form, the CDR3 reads TGTGCCAGCAGTGCAGGACAGGGGGGAGTGGAGACCCAGTACTTC. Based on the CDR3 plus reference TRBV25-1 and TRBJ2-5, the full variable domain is EADIYQTPRYLVIGTGKKITLECSQTMGHDKMYWYQQDPGMELHLIHYSYGVNSTEKGDLSSESTVSRIRTEHFPLTLESARPSHTSQYLCASSAGQGGVETQYFGPGTRLLVL.